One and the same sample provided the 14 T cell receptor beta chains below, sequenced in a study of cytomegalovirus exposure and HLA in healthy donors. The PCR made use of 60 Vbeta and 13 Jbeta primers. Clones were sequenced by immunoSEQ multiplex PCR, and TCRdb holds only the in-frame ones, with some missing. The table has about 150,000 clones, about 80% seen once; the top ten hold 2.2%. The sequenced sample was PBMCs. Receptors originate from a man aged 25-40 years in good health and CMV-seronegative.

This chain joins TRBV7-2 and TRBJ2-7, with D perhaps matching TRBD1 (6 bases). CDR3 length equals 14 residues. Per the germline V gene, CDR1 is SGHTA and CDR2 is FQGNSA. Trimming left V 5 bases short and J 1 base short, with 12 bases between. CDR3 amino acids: CASSPLRGSYEQYF. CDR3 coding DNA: TGTGCCAGCAGCCCCTTGAGGGGGTCCTACGAGCAGTACTTC.

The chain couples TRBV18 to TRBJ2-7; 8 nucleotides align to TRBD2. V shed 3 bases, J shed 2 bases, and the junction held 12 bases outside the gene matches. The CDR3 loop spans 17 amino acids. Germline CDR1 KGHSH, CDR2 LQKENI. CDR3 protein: CASSPYETGTRAYEQYF. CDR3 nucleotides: TGTGCCAGCTCACCCTACGAAACCGGGACTAGAGCCTACGAGCAGTACTTC. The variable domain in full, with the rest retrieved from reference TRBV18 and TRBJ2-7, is NAGVMQNPRHLVRRRGQEARLRCSPMKGHSHVYWYRQLPEEGLKFMVYLQKENIIDESGMPKERFSAEFPKEGPSILRIQQVVRGDSAAYFCASSPYETGTRAYEQYFGPGTRLTVT.

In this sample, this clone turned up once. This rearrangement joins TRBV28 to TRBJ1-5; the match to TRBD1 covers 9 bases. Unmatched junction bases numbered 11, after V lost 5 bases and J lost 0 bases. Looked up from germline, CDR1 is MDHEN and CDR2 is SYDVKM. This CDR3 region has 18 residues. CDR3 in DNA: TGTGCCAGCAGTCAACACGGACAGGGGCGGTATAGCAATCAGCCCCAGCATTTT. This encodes CASSQHGQGRYSNQPQHF. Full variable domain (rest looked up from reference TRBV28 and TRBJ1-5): DVKVTQSSRYLVKRTGEKVFLECVQDMDHENMFWYRQDPGLGLRLIYFSYDVKMKEKGDIPEGYSVSREKKERFSLILESASTNQTSMYLCASSQHGQGRYSNQPQHFGDGTRLSIL.

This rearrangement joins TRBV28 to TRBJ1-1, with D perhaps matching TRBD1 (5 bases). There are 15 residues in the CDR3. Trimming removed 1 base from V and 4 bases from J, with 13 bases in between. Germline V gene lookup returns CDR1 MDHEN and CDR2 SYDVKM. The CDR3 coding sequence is TGTGCCAGCAGTTTATTAACGGGGGGGAGCACTGAAGCTTTCTTT. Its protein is CASSLLTGGSTEAFF.

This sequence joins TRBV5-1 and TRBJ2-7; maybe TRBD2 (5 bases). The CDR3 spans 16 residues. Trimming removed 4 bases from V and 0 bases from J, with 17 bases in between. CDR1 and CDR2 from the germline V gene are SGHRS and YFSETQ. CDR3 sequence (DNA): TGCGCCAGCAGCCTTCGGGCAGCGGCCTACTCCTACGAGCAGTACTTC. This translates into CASSLRAAAYSYEQYF.

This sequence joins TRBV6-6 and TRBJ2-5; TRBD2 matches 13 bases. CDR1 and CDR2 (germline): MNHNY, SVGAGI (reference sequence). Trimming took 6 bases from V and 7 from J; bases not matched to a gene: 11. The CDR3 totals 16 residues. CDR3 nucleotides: TGTGCCAGCAGCCGACCCGGGACTAGCGGGATTCGGACCCAGTACTTC. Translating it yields CASSRPGTSGIRTQYF.

The CDR3 is CASSEYGGTSTDTQYF. DNA of the CDR3: TGTGCCAGCAGTGAATACGGGGGTACTAGCACAGATACGCAGTATTTT. V usage is TRBV25-1 and J usage is TRBJ2-3; possible D gene TRBD2, 6 bases. The CDR3 contains 16 residues. V dropped 0 bases and J dropped 0 bases, with 10 bases sitting between them. Per germline, CDR1 MGHDK and CDR2 SYGVNS.

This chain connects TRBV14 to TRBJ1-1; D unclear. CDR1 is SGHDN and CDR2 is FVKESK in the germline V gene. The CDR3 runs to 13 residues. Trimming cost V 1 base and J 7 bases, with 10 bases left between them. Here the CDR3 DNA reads TGTGCCAGCAGCCAAGGCTGGAGAGGTGAAGCTTTCTTT. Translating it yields CASSQGWRGEAFF.

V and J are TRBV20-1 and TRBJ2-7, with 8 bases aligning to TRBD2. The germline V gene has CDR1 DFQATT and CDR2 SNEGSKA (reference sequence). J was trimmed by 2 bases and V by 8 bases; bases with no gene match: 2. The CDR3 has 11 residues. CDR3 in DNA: TGCAGTTTAGCGGGGACCTACGAGCAGTACTTC. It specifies CSLAGTYEQYF.

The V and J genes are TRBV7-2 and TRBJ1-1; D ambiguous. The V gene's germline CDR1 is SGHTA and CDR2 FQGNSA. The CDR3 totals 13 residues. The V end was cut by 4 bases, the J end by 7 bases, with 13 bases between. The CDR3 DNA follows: TGTGCCAGCAGCTACGACACCTCAGATGAAGCTTTCTTT. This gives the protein CASSYDTSDEAFF.

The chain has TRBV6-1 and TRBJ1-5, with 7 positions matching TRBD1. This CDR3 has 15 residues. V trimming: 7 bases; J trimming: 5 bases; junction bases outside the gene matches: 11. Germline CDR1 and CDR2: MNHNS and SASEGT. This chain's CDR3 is CASIPGTAGDQPQHF. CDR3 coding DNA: TGTGCCAGCATTCCCGGGACAGCTGGGGATCAGCCCCAGCATTTT.

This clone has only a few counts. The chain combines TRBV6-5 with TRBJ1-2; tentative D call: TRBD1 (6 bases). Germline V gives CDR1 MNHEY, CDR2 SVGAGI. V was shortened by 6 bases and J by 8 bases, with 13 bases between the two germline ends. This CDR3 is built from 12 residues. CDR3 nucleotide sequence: TGTGCCAGCAGGAACAGGGTTGGCGGCTACACCTTC. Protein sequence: CASRNRVGGYTF.

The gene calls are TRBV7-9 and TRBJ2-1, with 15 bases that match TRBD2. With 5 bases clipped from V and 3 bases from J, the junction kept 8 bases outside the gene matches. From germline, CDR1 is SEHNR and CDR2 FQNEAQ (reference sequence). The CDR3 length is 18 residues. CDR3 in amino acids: CASSPGTSGRRDYNEQFF. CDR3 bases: TGTGCCAGCAGCCCGGGGACTAGCGGGAGGAGAGACTACAATGAGCAGTTCTTC. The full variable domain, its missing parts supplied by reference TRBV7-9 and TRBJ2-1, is DTGVSQNPRHKITKRGQNVTFRCDPISEHNRLYWYRQTLGQGPEFLTYFQNEAQLEKSRLLSDRFSAERPKGSFSTLEIQRTEQGDSAMYLCASSPGTSGRRDYNEQFFGPGTRLTVL.

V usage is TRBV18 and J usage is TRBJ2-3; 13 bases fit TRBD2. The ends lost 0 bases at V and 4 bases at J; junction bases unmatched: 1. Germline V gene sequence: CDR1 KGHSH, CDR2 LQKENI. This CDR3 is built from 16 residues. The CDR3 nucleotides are TGTGCCAGCTCACCACCGGGACTAGCGGGACCAGATACGCAGTATTTT. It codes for CASSPPGLAGPDTQYF.